Included here is one T cell receptor (beta chain) sequence, with context. Trimming shortened V by 3 bases and J by 6 bases, and 4 bases separated the two germline ends. The CDR3 is 11 residues long. In germline, CDR1 is MDHEN, CDR2 SYDVKM. TCRdb's copy holds only in-frame clones and misses some; the assay was immunoSEQ multiplex PCR. The sample has just under 70,000 clones, about 85% seen once; the top ten hold approximately 3%. This entry is derived from a study of neoadjuvant anti-PD-1 for oral cavity cancer. The wider study: Patients without progression got a fourth dose around day 43.

Documented time point: after neoadjuvant nivolumab, at surgical resection. The input for sequencing was PBMCs, taken after nivolumab (anti-PD-1) treatment. This chain uses TRBV28 with TRBJ2-3, with D unresolved. The clonotype comes from a person between 40 and 79 years old with oral cavity squamous cell carcinoma. CDR3 sequence reads: CASSFLDTQYF. CDR3 in DNA: TGTGCCAGCAGTTTCTTGGATACGCAGTATTTT.